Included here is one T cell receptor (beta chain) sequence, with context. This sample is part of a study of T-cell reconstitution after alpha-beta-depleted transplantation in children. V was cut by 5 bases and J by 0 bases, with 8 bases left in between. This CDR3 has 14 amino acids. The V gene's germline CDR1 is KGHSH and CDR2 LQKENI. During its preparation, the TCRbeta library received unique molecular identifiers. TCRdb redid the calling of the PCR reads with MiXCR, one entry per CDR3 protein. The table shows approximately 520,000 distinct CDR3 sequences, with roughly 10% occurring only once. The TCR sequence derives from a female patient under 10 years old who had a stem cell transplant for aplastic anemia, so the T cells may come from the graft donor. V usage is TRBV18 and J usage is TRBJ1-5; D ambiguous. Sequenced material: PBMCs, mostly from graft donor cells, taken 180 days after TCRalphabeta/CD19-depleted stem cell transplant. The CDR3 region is CASSSTVSNQPQHF. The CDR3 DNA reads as TGTGCCAGCTCATCGACCGTTAGCAATCAGCCCCAGCATTTT. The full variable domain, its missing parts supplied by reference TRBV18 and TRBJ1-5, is NAGVMQNPRHLVRRRGQEARLRCSPMKGHSHVYWYRQLPEEGLKFMVYLQKENIIDESGMPKERFSAEFPKEGPSILRIQQVVRGDSAAYFCASSSTVSNQPQHFGDGTRLSIL.